Following are 11 T cell receptor beta chains from one sample sequenced in a study of OX40 agonist ivuxolimab in advanced cancers. Repertoires were generated with immunoSEQ multiplex PCR, while TCRdb's copy carries only in-frame clones and drops some. Of fewer than 70,000 clones in the sample, around 90% were seen once. The sequencing here drew on CD4+ or CD8+ T cells sorted from blood, taken in a trial of the OX40 agonist ivuxolimab. Receptors were obtained from an adult with an advanced solid tumor such as melanoma, head and neck, liver or kidney cancer.

The chain recombines TRBV5-1 with TRBJ1-6, with D uncertain. Germline values: CDR1 SGHRS, CDR2 YFSETQ. V was cut by 4 bases and J by 7 bases, with 15 bases left in between. There are 15 residues in the CDR3. The CDR3 coding sequence is TGCGCCAGCAGCGTAGCCCGGGATAGAAATTCACCCCTCCACTTT. Translation gives CASSVARDRNSPLHF.

This chain uses TRBV6-5 with TRBJ2-7; D gene unclear. Trimming removed 2 bases from V and 3 bases from J, with 14 bases in between. Germline assignment: CDR1 MNHEY and CDR2 SVGAGI. The CDR3 loop spans 15 amino acids. CDR3 nucleotide sequence: TGTGCCAGCAGTTACCTCCCGGCCGGAAGCTACGAGCAGTACTTC. It is translated as CASSYLPAGSYEQYF.

This rearrangement joins TRBV14 to TRBJ2-7, with 7 nucleotides matching TRBD1. This CDR3 has 12 residues. V gave up 4 bases and J gave up 7 bases; unmatched junction bases: 4. CDR1 is SGHDN and CDR2 is FVKESK in the germline V gene. The CDR3 here is CASSPNRGEQYF. The CDR3 nucleotides read TGTGCCAGCAGCCCGAACAGGGGAGAGCAGTACTTC.

The V call is TRBV18, the J call TRBJ1-6, with TRBD1 matching 8 bases. The J segment lost 6 bases and the V segment lost 3 bases, leaving 1 base of the junction unmatched. The CDR3 runs 14 residues. Looked up from germline, CDR1 is KGHSH and CDR2 is LQKENI. The CDR3 sequence is CASSPDRVNSPLHF. For the CDR3, the DNA is TGTGCCAGCTCACCGGACAGGGTTAATTCACCCCTCCACTTT. Full variable domain (outside the CDR3, taken from reference TRBV18 and TRBJ1-6): NAGVMQNPRHLVRRRGQEARLRCSPMKGHSHVYWYRQLPEEGLKFMVYLQKENIIDESGMPKERFSAEFPKEGPSILRIQQVVRGDSAAYFCASSPDRVNSPLHFGNGTRLTVT.

Points on this clone: A much bigger clone sits one base away, suggesting this may be a read error. CDR3 sequence: CASSTGNSNQPQHF. The CDR3 bases are TGTGCCAGTAGTACAGGGAATAGCAATCAGCCCCAGCATTTT. The chain links TRBV19 to TRBJ1-5; TRBD1 might be the D (5 bases). The CDR3 covers 14 residues. The germline V gene has CDR1 LNHDA and CDR2 SQIVND (reference sequence). V lost 4 bases to trimming and J lost 0 bases, with 7 bases between them.

The rearrangement links TRBV7-2 to TRBJ2-3; the D gene is possibly TRBD2 (5 bases). The germline V gene has CDR1 SGHTA and CDR2 FQGNSA. The V end was cut by 4 bases, the J end by 1 base, with 6 bases between. This CDR3 is built from 13 residues. CDR3 nucleotides: TGTGCCAGCAGCTCGAGGGGCACAGATACGCAGTATTTT. Amino acid sequence: CASSSRGTDTQYF.

The rearrangement links TRBV10-2 to TRBJ1-2; D may be TRBD1 (5 bases). The CDR3 has 15 residues. Germline CDR1 and CDR2: WSHSY and SAAADI. V lost 4 bases and J 5 bases, leaving 17 bases between the germline ends. The CDR3 loop reads CASSGSPARAYGYTF. The DNA for the CDR3 is TGCGCCAGCAGTGGTTCCCCCGCCAGGGCTTATGGCTACACCTTC.

The V call is TRBV19, the J call TRBJ1-4, with D unclear. The CDR3 has 14 residues. The V end was cut by 3 bases, the J end by 0 bases, with 5 bases between. Germline assignment: CDR1 LNHDA and CDR2 SQIVND (reference sequence). The CDR3 loop reads CASSMRATNEKLFF. The CDR3 DNA sequence: TGTGCCAGTAGTATGCGGGCAACTAATGAAAAACTGTTTTTT.

This chain joins TRBV19 and TRBJ1-5; D is uncertain. The CDR3 has 13 residues. The germline gives CDR1 LNHDA, CDR2 SQIVND (reference sequence). Trimming pared 4 bases from V and 9 bases from J, leaving 13 bases between. In DNA, the CDR3 is TGTGCCAGTAGTACGACGGTGGCCGGGCCCCAGCATTTT. Its translation: CASSTTVAGPQHF.

The J gene is TRBJ1-2, the V gene TRBV27, with D hard to call. Trimming took off 5 bases at V and 4 bases at J, with 11 bases between the two ends. The CDR3 spans 13 residues. Per germline, CDR1 MNHEY and CDR2 SMNVEV (reference sequence). DNA for the CDR3: TGTGCCAGCAGTCCGAGAGGAGGCTATGGCTACACCTTC. Protein product: CASSPRGGYGYTF.

This chain uses TRBV6-6 with TRBJ1-3, with 7 nucleotides matching TRBD1. The CDR3 length is 15 residues. Germline lookup yields CDR1 MNHNY and CDR2 SVGAGI (reference sequence). V shed 2 bases, J shed 2 bases, and the junction held 3 bases outside the gene matches. The CDR3: CASSYADRTGNTIYF. The CDR3 region has the DNA TGTGCCAGCAGTTACGCGGACAGGACTGGAAACACCATATATTTT.